The source of this TCR beta chain is a study of T cells after yellow fever vaccination. For the study at large: Low-cell-number fractions were prepared with SMART-Seq v4 Ultra Low Input.

Synthesis of TCR cDNA relied on 5'RACE template switching, which attached a universal primer site and UMIs. Using its own MiXCR run on the 5' RACE reads, TCRdb lists one record per CDR3 protein. The data show 40,000 or so distinct CDR3 sequences, about 6.8% seen once. Findings of the study overall: Contamination of FACS-sorted repertoires by abundant clonotypes from the bulk population could occur. Primary-vaccination clones mostly resurfaced post-booster (around 96% CD4, roughly 90% CD8).

This clonotype was counted at least ten times. CDR1 and CDR2 from the germline V gene are LGHNA and YSLEER. CDR3 length: 13 amino acids. Trimming took 1 base from V and 4 from J, leaving 4 bases between them. The gene calls are TRBV4-3 and TRBJ2-2; D not resolved. Sequenced here: CD8+ T cells not binding an NS4B(214-222) dextramer, sorted from PBMCs, sampled 45 days after the yellow fever booster vaccination. The sequence came from a man aged 30-40 years who received the YFV17D yellow fever vaccine. CDR3 region: CASSQVITGELFF. DNA for the CDR3: TGCGCCAGCAGCCAAGTAATCACCGGGGAGCTGTTTTTT.